These T cell receptor beta chains were read from a single sample in a study of T-cell reconstitution after alpha-beta-depleted transplantation in children. TCRdb re-called the PCR reads with MiXCR, one entry per CDR3 protein. The profile shows some 300,000 distinct CDR3 sequences, 9.5% to 13% of them singletons. This specimen consisted of PBMCs, obtained before TCRalphabeta/CD19-depleted stem cell transplant. These receptors all stem from a boy younger than two with acute myeloid leukemia, due to receive a stem cell transplant. Both conserved end residues are part of each CDR3. The order of the fields is V gene, CDR3 length, clone size, D gene, J gene, CDR3 protein, CDR3 DNA. A D gene is named only where the DNA matches it firmly. For some rows the clone size is stated as once, few or many, or as a class when expanded; others skip it.

TRBV10-3	15	-	-	TRBJ2-6	CAISETLSGANVLTF	TGTGCCATCAGTGAGACCCTCTCTGGGGCCAACGTCCTGACTTTC
TRBV7-2	14	few	TRBD2	TRBJ2-7	CASSSRTSGGEQYF	TGTGCCAGCAGCTCTAGGACTAGCGGGGGCGAGCAGTACTTC
TRBV4-2	16	many	TRBD1	TRBJ2-5	CASSQERRGTGETQYF	TGTGCCAGCAGCCAAGAAAGGAGGGGGACAGGGGAGACCCAGTACTTC
TRBV12-3/TRBV12-4	15	many	-	TRBJ1-3	CASTLGSPSGNTIYF	TGTGCCAGCACCCTAGGGAGCCCCTCTGGAAACACCATATATTTT
TRBV4-3	13	many	-	TRBJ2-5	CASSPGPLGAQYF	TGCGCCAGCAGCCCGGGGCCATTAGGGGCCCAGTACTTC
TRBV29-1	14	many	-	TRBJ2-1	CSVRGPYSYNEQFF	TGCAGCGTTAGAGGTCCCTACTCCTACAATGAGCAGTTCTTC
TRBV27	17	many	-	TRBJ2-1	CASSLPGQMRSYNEQFF	TGTGCCAGCAGTTTACCCGGGCAGATGAGGTCCTACAATGAGCAGTTCTTC
TRBV7-8	15	many	TRBD2	TRBJ2-1	CASSLGSGRYNEQFF	TGTGCCAGCAGCTTGGGTAGCGGGCGTTACAATGAGCAGTTCTTC
TRBV6-1	14	many	TRBD2	TRBJ2-7	CASSRLAGPYEQYF	TGTGCCAGCAGCCGACTAGCGGGGCCCTACGAGCAGTACTTC
TRBV12-3/TRBV12-4	14	many	TRBD1	TRBJ1-5	CASRTGVLNQPQHF	TGTGCCAGCAGGACAGGGGTTCTTAATCAGCCCCAGCATTTT
TRBV20-1	13	many	-	TRBJ2-2	CSARGRNTGELFF	TGCAGTGCTAGAGGCCGGAACACCGGGGAGCTGTTTTTT
TRBV5-1	15	many	TRBD1	TRBJ2-2	CASSQDRPGTGELFF	TGCGCCAGCAGCCAGGACAGGCCTGGAACCGGGGAGCTGTTTTTT
TRBV27	17	many	TRBD2	TRBJ2-1	CASSFLLAGVTGNEQFF	TGTGCCAGCAGTTTTTTGCTAGCGGGAGTAACTGGGAATGAGCAGTTCTTC
TRBV28	15	-	-	TRBJ2-1	CASEWFTGRNNEQFF	TGTGCCAGTGAGTGGTTTACGGGACGGAACAATGAGCAGTTCTTC
TRBV7-6	17	-	TRBD2	TRBJ2-1	CASSLGTSGGIYNEQFF	TGTGCCAGCAGCCTCGGGACTAGCGGGGGGATCTACAATGAGCAGTTCTTC
TRBV27	15	many	-	TRBJ2-5	CASSFSGARQETQYF	TGTGCCAGCAGTTTCTCGGGGGCCAGGCAAGAGACCCAGTACTTC
TRBV5-1	16	few	TRBD2	TRBJ2-3	CASSFRAGGPTDTQYF	TGCGCCAGCAGCTTCCGTGCGGGGGGGCCCACAGATACGCAGTATTTT
TRBV7-2	15	many	-	TRBJ1-4	CASSRGPASNEKLFF	TGTGCCAGCAGCCGTGGGCCGGCCTCTAATGAAAAACTGTTTTTT
TRBV5-1	14	many	TRBD1	TRBJ1-5	CASSLAGGDQPQHF	TGCGCCAGCAGCTTGGCAGGGGGCGATCAGCCCCAGCATTTT
TRBV19	15	many	-	TRBJ2-1	CASSIDSGQYNEQFF	TGTGCCAGTAGTATAGATTCAGGGCAGTACAATGAGCAGTTCTTC
TRBV7-2	16	many	TRBD2	TRBJ2-5	CASSLATSGGTKTQYF	TGTGCCAGCAGCTTAGCGACTAGCGGGGGGACAAAGACCCAGTACTTC
TRBV7-2	12	many	-	TRBJ1-2	CASSLAGAGYTF	TGTGCCAGCAGCCTCGCAGGGGCCGGCTACACCTTC
TRBV5-1	16	few	-	TRBJ1-3	CASSLGSGSSGNTIYF	TGCGCCAGCAGCTTGGGATCAGGGAGCTCTGGAAACACCATATATTTT
TRBV6-5	12	-	-	TRBJ1-1	CASLIWGQKAFF	TGTGCCAGCCTTATTTGGGGACAAAAAGCTTTCTTT
TRBV9	16	many	-	TRBJ2-7	CASSGPPGVGVYEQYF	TGTGCCAGCAGCGGGCCTCCAGGGGTCGGCGTTTACGAGCAGTACTTC
TRBV5-4	14	many	-	TRBJ2-5	CASSLDLGQETQYF	TGTGCCAGCAGCTTGGACCTGGGTCAGGAGACCCAGTACTTC
TRBV7-3	14	many	-	TRBJ2-3	CASSLIAAGDTQYF	TGTGCCAGCAGCTTAATCGCGGCGGGAGATACGCAGTATTTT
TRBV20-1	17	many	TRBD1	TRBJ2-7	CSAPGRPRDSRPYEQYF	TGCAGTGCTCCCGGAAGGCCCCGGGACAGCCGACCCTACGAGCAGTACTTC
TRBV20-1	14	many	TRBD1	TRBJ1-2	CSARDPRGGFGYTF	TGCAGTGCTAGAGATCCCAGGGGGGGGTTCGGCTACACCTTC
TRBV5-1	15	many	-	TRBJ1-2	CASSLPWDTNYGYTF	TGCGCCAGCAGCTTGCCGTGGGACACAAACTATGGCTACACCTTC
TRBV24-1	16	many	-	TRBJ2-1	CATSVDRSNAYNEQFF	TGTGCCACCAGTGTCGACAGATCCAACGCCTACAATGAGCAGTTCTTC
TRBV20-1	12	many	-	TRBJ2-1	CSAKISGTRGFF	TGCAGTGCTAAGATCTCCGGGACCCGAGGGTTCTTC
TRBV20-1	17	few	-	TRBJ2-2	CSARDRSGGAKTGELFF	TGCAGTGCTAGAGATCGATCCGGGGGCGCTAAAACCGGGGAGCTGTTTTTT
TRBV5-8	15	many	-	TRBJ1-5	CASSLGAEGNQPQHF	TGTGCCAGCAGCTTGGGGGCTGAGGGCAATCAGCCCCAGCATTTT
TRBV28	15	many	-	TRBJ2-3	CASSPASQYTDTQYF	TGTGCCAGCAGCCCCGCCTCACAGTACACAGATACGCAGTATTTT
TRBV9	16	-	-	TRBJ2-7	CASSSTGAGPPYEPYF	TGTGCCAGCAGCTCGACCGGAGCGGGTCCCCCCTACGAGCCGTACTTC
TRBV5-6	15	many	-	TRBJ2-7	CASSLLDGSSYEQYF	TGTGCCAGCAGCTTGTTGGACGGGTCTTCCTACGAGCAGTACTTC
TRBV24-1	16	many	TRBD2	TRBJ2-2	CATSDLTSGRSGELFF	TGTGCCACCAGTGATTTGACTAGCGGGAGGTCCGGGGAGCTGTTTTTT
TRBV28	14	many	-	TRBJ1-6	CASSPGPANSPLHF	TGTGCCAGCAGCCCGGGGCCGGCTAATTCACCCCTCCACTTT
TRBV27	15	few	-	TRBJ2-7	CASSFQAAGAYEQYF	TGTGCCAGCAGTTTCCAGGCCGCCGGGGCCTACGAGCAGTACTTC
TRBV6-2/TRBV6-3	15	many	-	TRBJ2-3	CASSSPTGRGDTQYF	TGTGCCAGCAGCTCCCCAACGGGGCGGGGAGATACGCAGTATTTT
TRBV5-5	13	many	-	TRBJ2-2	CASSLGSTGELFF	TGTGCCAGCAGCTTGGGATCCACCGGGGAGCTGTTTTTT
TRBV5-5	16	many	TRBD1	TRBJ2-5	CASSGGTGGTWETQYF	TGTGCCAGCAGCGGAGGGACAGGTGGTACCTGGGAGACCCAGTACTTC
TRBV6-1	15	many	TRBD2	TRBJ2-3	CATTRSGRGTDTQYF	TGTGCCACCACCCGTAGCGGGAGGGGGACAGATACGCAGTATTTT
TRBV6-5	15	many	-	TRBJ1-2	CASSYSQRGGRGYTF	TGTGCCAGCAGTTACTCGCAAAGAGGGGGACGAGGCTACACCTTC
TRBV14	15	-	TRBD1	TRBJ2-2	CASREDRGLTGELFF	TGTGCCAGCAGAGAAGACAGGGGCCTCACCGGGGAGCTGTTTTTT
TRBV30	10	-	-	TRBJ1-1	CAWSSAEAFF	TGTGCCTGGAGTAGCGCTGAAGCTTTCTTT
TRBV3-1	12	-	-	TRBJ2-1	CASSQLGGEQFF	TGTGCCAGCAGCCAGCTGGGGGGAGAGCAGTTCTTC
TRBV20-1	16	many	-	TRBJ2-2	CSARVSGGPGTGELFF	TGCAGTGCTAGAGTCAGCGGTGGGCCGGGCACCGGGGAGCTGTTTTTT
TRBV20-1	14	many	-	TRBJ2-1	CSARDEGMGNEQFF	TGCAGTGCTAGAGATGAGGGTATGGGCAATGAGCAGTTCTTC
TRBV1	10	-	-	TRBJ1-1	CTSTGTEAFF	TGCACCAGTACCGGGACAGAAGCTTTCTTT
TRBV9	17	many	-	TRBJ2-6	CASSVDRDGSGANVLTF	TGTGCCAGCAGCGTAGACCGGGACGGCTCTGGGGCCAACGTCCTGACTTTC
TRBV7-9	15	few	TRBD2	TRBJ2-1	CASSGLAGPYNEQFF	TGTGCCAGCAGCGGACTAGCGGGGCCCTACAATGAGCAGTTCTTC
TRBV18	14	many	-	TRBJ2-1	CAISPGGALGEQFF	TGTGCCATCTCACCCGGAGGGGCTCTAGGTGAGCAGTTCTTC
TRBV20-1	11	many	-	TRBJ2-3	CSASLEDTQYF	TGCAGTGCTAGTCTTGAAGATACGCAGTATTTT
TRBV5-1	14	many	TRBD1	TRBJ2-1	CASSWTGAYNEQFF	TGCGCCAGCAGCTGGACAGGGGCCTACAATGAGCAGTTCTTC